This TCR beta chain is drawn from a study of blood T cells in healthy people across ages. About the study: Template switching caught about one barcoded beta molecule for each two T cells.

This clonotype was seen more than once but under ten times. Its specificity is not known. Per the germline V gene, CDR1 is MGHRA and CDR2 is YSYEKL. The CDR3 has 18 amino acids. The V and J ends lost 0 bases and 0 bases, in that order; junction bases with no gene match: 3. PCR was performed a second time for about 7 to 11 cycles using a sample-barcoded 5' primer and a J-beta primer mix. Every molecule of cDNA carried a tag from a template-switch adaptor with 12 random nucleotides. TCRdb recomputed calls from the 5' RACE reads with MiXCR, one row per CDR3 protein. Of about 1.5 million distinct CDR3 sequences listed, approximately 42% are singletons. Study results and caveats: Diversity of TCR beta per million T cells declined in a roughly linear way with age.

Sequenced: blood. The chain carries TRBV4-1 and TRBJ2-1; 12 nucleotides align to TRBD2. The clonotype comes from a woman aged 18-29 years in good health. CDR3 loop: CASSQDATSGSSYNEQFF. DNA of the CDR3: TGCGCCAGCAGCCAAGATGCGACTAGCGGGAGCTCCTACAATGAGCAGTTCTTC.